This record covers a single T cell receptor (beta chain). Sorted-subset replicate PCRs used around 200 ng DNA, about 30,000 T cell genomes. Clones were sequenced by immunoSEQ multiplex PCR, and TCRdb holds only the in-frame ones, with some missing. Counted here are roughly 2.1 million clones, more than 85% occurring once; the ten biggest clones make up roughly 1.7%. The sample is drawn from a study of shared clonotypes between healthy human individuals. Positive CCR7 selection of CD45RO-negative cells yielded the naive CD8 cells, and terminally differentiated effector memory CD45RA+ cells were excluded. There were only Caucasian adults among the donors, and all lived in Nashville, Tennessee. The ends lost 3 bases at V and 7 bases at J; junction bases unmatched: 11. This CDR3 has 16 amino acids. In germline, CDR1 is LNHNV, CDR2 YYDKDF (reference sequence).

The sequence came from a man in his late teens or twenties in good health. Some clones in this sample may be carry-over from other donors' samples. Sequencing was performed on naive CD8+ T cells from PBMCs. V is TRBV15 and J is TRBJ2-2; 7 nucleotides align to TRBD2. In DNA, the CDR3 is TGTGCCACCAGCAGCAGGACTAGATGGGAGGGCGGGGAGCTGTTTTTT. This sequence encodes CATSSRTRWEGGELFF.